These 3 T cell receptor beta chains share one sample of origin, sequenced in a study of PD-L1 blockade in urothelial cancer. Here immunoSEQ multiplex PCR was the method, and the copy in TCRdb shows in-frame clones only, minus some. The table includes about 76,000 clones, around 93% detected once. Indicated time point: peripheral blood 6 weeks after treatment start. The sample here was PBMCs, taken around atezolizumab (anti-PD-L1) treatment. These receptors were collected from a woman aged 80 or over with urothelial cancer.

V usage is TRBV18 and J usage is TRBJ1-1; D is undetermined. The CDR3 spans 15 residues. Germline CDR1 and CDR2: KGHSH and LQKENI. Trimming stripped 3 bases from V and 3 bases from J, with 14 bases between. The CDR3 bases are TGTGCCAGCTCACCCGGGGTGTCTAGGGACACTGAAGCTTTCTTT. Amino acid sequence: CASSPGVSRDTEAFF.

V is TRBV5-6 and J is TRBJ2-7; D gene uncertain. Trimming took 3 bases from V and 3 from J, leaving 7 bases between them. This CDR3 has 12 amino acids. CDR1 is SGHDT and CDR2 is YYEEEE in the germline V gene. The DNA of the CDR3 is TGTGCCAGCAGCTCCTCCCTCTACGAGCAGTACTTC. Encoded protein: CASSSSLYEQYF.

The chain's CDR3 is CASSFSGSGDTQYF. The CDR3 bases are TGCGCCAGCAGTTTTAGCGGGAGTGGGGATACGCAGTATTTT. V usage is TRBV5-1 and J usage is TRBJ2-3; 9 bases map to TRBD2. This CDR3 is 14 amino acids long. CDR1 is SGHRS and CDR2 is YFSETQ in the germline V gene. Trimming removed 5 bases from V and 6 bases from J; junction bases left unmatched: 7.